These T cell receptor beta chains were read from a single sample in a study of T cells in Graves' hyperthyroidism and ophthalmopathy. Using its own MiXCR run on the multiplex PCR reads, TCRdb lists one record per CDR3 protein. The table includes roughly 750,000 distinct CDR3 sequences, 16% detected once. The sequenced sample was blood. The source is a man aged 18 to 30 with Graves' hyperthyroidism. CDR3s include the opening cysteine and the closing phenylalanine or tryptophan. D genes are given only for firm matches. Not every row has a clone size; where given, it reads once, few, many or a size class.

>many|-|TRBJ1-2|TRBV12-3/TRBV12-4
TGTGCCAGCAGTGCACGGACCTCGGACTACACCTTC
CASSARTSDYTF
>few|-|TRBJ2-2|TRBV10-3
TGTGCCACGCAAACAGGGTCGAACACCGGGGAGCTGTTTTTT
CATQTGSNTGELFF
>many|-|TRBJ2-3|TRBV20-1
TGCAGTGCTAGAGCTGGAGGAGGGACAGATACGCAGTATTTT
CSARAGGGTDTQYF
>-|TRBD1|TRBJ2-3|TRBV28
TGTGCCAGCAGTATTACCGGGACAGGGTGGACAGATACGCAGTATTTT
CASSITGTGWTDTQYF
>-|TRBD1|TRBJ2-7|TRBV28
TGTGCCAGCAGTTTGGTGACAGGGGCGTACGAGCAGTACTTC
CASSLVTGAYEQYF
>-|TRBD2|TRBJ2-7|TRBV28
TGTGCCAGCAGTTTCCCTAGCGGGAGGGCCGCCTACGAGCAGTACTTC
CASSFPSGRAAYEQYF
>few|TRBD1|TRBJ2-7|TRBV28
TGTGCCAGCAGTTTGAAGGGGGCGCGTCCCTGCGAGCAGTACTTC
CASSLKGARPCEQYF
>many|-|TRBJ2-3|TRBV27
TGTGCCAGCAGTACGGAGGGCCTGGTCACAGATACGCAGTATTTT
CASSTEGLVTDTQYF
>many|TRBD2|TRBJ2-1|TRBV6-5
TGTGCCAGCAGTTACGGTCTAGCGGGAGGGCCGGGGGACAATGAGCAGTTCTTC
CASSYGLAGGPGDNEQFF
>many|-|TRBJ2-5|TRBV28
TGTGCCAGCAGTCATCACGGACAGCCAGCGCTCTACTTC
CASSHHGQPALYF
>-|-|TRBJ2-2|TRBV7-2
TGTGCCAGCAGCTCTAGTGGGTCCGGGGAGCTGTTTTTT
CASSSSGSGELFF
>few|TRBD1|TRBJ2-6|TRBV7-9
TGTGCCAGCAGCTCCCTACGGGGACAGGGATTCTCTGGGGCCAACGTCCTGACTTTC
CASSSLRGQGFSGANVLTF
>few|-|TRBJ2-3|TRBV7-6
TGTGCCAGTAAGCGAGAGCCTAGCACAGATACGCAGTATTTT
CASKREPSTDTQYF
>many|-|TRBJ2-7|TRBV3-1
TGTGCCAGCAGCCCCACCCCCGGCCATTACGAGCAGTACTTC
CASSPTPGHYEQYF
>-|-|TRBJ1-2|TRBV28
TGTGCCACCGAGACAGGCGCGCTCCAAAACTATGGCTACACCTTC
CATETGALQNYGYTF
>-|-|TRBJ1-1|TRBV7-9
TGTGCCAGCGGATACGCTAACACTGAAGCTTTCTTT
CASGYANTEAFF
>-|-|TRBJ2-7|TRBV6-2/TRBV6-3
TGTGCCAGCAAGGAGTACGACGAGCAGTACTTC
CASKEYDEQYF
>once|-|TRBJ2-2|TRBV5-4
TGTGCCAGCAGCAGACAGATGAATGTTGACACCGGGGAGCTGTTTTTT
CASSRQMNVDTGELFF